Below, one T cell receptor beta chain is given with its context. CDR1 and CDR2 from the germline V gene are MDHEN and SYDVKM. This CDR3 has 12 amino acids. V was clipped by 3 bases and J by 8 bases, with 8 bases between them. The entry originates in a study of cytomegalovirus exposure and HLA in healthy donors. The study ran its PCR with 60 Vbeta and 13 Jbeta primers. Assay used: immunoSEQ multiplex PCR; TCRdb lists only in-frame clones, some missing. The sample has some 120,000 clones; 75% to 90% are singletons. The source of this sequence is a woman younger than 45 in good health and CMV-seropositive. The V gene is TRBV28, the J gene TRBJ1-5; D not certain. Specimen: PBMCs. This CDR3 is CASSLSIEPQHF. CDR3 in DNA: TGTGCCAGCAGTTTGTCTATCGAGCCCCAGCATTTT.